The next 3 T cell receptor beta chains were all read from a single sample in a study of blood T cell repertoires in COVID-19. Profiled with immunoSEQ multiplex PCR; TCRdb holds only in-frame clones, not every one. The top ten hold approximately 4% of the sample, which has 220,000 or so clones, about four fifths seen once. Input material: peripheral blood. The source of these receptors is an elderly woman with acute or convalescent COVID-19.

The chain employs TRBV10-3 and TRBJ1-1; maybe TRBD1 (5 bases). The CDR3 length is 15 residues. V lost 0 bases and J 4 bases, leaving 12 bases between the germline ends. The germline V gene encodes CDR1 ENHRY and CDR2 SYGVKD. The CDR3 region is CAISESSGMSTEAFF. The CDR3 DNA sequence: TGTGCCATCAGTGAGTCTTCAGGGATGAGCACTGAAGCTTTCTTT.

The rearrangement joins TRBV11-3 to TRBJ2-3, with TRBD2 matching 13 bases. Germline V gene data show CDR1 as SGHNT and CDR2 as YENEEA. The V gene end was trimmed by 8 bases and the J gene end by 7 bases; junction bases not matched to a gene: 6. The CDR3 is made up of 14 amino acids. This CDR3 is CASQGLAGLNTQYF. The CDR3 bases are TGTGCCAGCCAGGGACTAGCGGGGCTGAATACGCAGTATTTT.

The sample holds a few counts of this clone. The rearrangement links TRBV19 to TRBJ1-5; 7 bases line up with TRBD1. With V trimmed by 9 bases and J by 6 bases, 8 bases remained unmatched. The CDR3 has 13 amino acids. Per the germline V gene, CDR1 is LNHDA and CDR2 is SQIVND (reference sequence). The CDR3 region is CASAGTASQPQHF. The CDR3 nucleotides read TGTGCCAGCGCGGGGACAGCAAGTCAGCCCCAGCATTTT.